This T cell receptor beta chain was sequenced during a study of radiation and T cells in renal cell carcinoma. Measured with immunoSEQ multiplex PCR; TCRdb has only the in-frame clones, and not every one. The table includes just over 95,000 clones, 70% to 90% detected once. Time point reported: baseline pretreatment blood. The treatment here: 15 Gy SBRT to primary tumor, nephrectomy 4 weeks later. This clone has more than one count but fewer than ten. Germline V gene data show CDR1 as SGHAT and CDR2 as FQNNGV. This CDR3 comprises 18 residues. With 5 bases removed from V and 2 bases from J, the gap between germline ends came to 25 bases.

The chain combines TRBV11-2 with TRBJ2-7; D assignment may be TRBD1 or TRBD2 (6 bases each). This sequence was found in a man in his forties or fifties with renal cell carcinoma. This sample comprised blood, obtained from a patient whose treatment included radiotherapy and nephrectomy. The CDR3 DNA follows: TGTGCCAGCAGCCCAGGGACATGGTTTAGTCTAGCGACCTACGAGCAGTACTTC. Translated, it gives CASSPGTWFSLATYEQYF.